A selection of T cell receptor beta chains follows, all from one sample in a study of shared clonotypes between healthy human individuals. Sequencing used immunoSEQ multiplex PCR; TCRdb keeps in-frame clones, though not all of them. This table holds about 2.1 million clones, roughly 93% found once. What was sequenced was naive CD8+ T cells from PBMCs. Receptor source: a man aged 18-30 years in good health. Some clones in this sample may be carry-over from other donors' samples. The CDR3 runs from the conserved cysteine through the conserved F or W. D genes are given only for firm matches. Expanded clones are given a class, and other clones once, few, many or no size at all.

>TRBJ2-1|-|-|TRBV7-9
CASSPIGGPPNEQFF
TGTGCCAGCAGTCCAATCGGAGGGCCTCCCAATGAGCAGTTCTTC
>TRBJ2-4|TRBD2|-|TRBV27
CASSSRAGVRSLAKNIQYF
TGTGCCAGCAGTTCGAGAGCGGGAGTTCGCTCTTTAGCCAAAAACATTCAGTACTTC
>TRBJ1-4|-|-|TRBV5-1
CASSSTGATNEKLFF
TGCGCCAGCAGCTCCACAGGAGCAACTAATGAAAAACTGTTTTTT
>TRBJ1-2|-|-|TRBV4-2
CASSQVGQGTSPTF
-
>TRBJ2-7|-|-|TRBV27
CASAFSGPSDMEQYF
TGTGCCAGCGCTTTCTCCGGGCCCTCGGATATGGAGCAGTACTTC
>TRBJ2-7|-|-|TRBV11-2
CASSLGGRRGFYEQYF
TGTGCCAGCAGCTTAGGGGGGCGGAGGGGATTCTACGAGCAGTACTTC
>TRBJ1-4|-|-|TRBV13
CASSRRGRGEKLFF
TGTGCCAGCAGCCGGAGGGGACGGGGGGAAAAACTGTTTTTT
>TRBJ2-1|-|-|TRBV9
CASSGGPGRGNNEQFF
TGTGCCAGCAGCGGAGGCCCCGGCAGGGGAAACAATGAGCAGTTCTTC
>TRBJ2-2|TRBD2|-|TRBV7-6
CASRRTSGRAGTGELFF
TGTGCCAGCAGGAGGACTAGCGGGAGGGCGGGCACCGGGGAGCTGTTTTTT
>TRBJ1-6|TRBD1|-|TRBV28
CASSLGQGPNSPLHF
TGTGCCAGCAGTTTAGGACAGGGTCCTAATTCACCCCTCCACTTT
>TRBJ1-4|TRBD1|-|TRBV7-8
CASSQTGGEKLFF
TGTGCCAGCAGTCAGACAGGGGGTGAAAAACTGTTTTTT
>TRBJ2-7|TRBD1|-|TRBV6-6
CASRGDREGDEQYF
TGTGCCAGCAGGGGGGACAGGGAGGGGGACGAGCAGTACTTC
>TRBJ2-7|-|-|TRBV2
CASSVFGGSYEQYF
TGTGCCAGCAGTGTCTTCGGAGGCTCCTACGAGCAGTACTTC
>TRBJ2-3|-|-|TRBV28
CASRIKWGGGNTQYF
TGTGCCAGCAGGATAAAGTGGGGTGGGGGAAATACGCAGTATTTT
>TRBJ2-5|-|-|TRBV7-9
CASSLVVTQETQYF
TGTGCCAGCAGCCTAGTGGTAACACAAGAGACCCAGTACTTC
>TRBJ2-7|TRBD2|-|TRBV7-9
CASSPRGAYEQYF
TGTGCCAGCAGCCCCCGGGGGGCCTACGAGCAGTACTTC
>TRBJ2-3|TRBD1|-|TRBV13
CASSFRQGTTDTQYF
TGTGCCAGCAGCTTTCGACAGGGTACCACAGATACGCAGTATTTT
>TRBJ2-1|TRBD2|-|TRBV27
CASSPIAGPGGEQFF
TGTGCCAGCAGTCCAATAGCGGGCCCGGGAGGTGAGCAGTTCTTC
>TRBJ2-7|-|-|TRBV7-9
CASSLAVNRDWWGQYF
TGTGCCAGCAGCTTAGCGGTTAACAGGGATTGGTGGGGGCAGTACTTC
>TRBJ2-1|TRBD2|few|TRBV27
CASSRLATGNEQFF
TGTGCCAGCAGCCGACTAGCCACGGGGAATGAGCAGTTCTTC
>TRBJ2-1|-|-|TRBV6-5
CASSYSREGSNEQFF
TGTGCCAGCAGTTACTCGCGTGAGGGTAGTAATGAGCAGTTCTTC
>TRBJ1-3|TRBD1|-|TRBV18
CASSFRDRGRGNTIYF
TGTGCCAGCTCATTCCGGGACAGGGGGCGCGGAAACACCATATATTTT
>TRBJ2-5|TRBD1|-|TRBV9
CASSTRTGEVETQYF
TGTGCCAGCAGCACTCGGACAGGGGAGGTGGAGACCCAGTACTTC
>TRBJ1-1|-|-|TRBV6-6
CASSYSGGLGYTEAFF
TGTGCCAGCAGTTATTCAGGAGGGCTAGGCTACACTGAAGCTTTCTTT
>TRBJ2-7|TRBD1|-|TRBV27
CASKVSVGDRGGYEQYF
TGTGCCAGCAAAGTATCCGTAGGGGACAGGGGGGGTTACGAGCAGTACTTC
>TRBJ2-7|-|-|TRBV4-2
CASSQARGQGLYF
TGTGCCAGCAGCCAAGCCCGGGGCCAGGGGCTGTACTTC
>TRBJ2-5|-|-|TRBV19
CASSIIPQGRRETQYF
TGTGCCAGTAGTATTATTCCCCAGGGTCGGAGGGAGACCCAGTACTTC
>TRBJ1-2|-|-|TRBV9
CASSPQSSGWSVGYTF
TGTGCCAGCAGCCCTCAGTCCTCGGGGTGGAGCGTTGGCTACACCTTC
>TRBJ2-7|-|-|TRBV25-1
CASSEDSHYEQYF
TGTGCCAGCAGTGAAGATTCCCACTACGAGCAGTACTTC
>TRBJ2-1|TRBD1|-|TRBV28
CASSLPGQGLENEQFF
TGTGCCAGCAGTTTACCGGGACAGGGCTTAGAAAATGAGCAGTTCTTC
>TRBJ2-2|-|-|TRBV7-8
CASSLELGTPNTGELFF
TGTGCCAGCAGCTTGGAACTCGGGACACCGAACACCGGGGAGCTGTTTTTT
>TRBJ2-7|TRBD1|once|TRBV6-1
CASSARQGSYEQYF
TGTGCCAGCAGTGCACGACAGGGATCCTACGAGCAGTACTTC
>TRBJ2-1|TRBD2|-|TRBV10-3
CAIKVSGLGNEQFF
TGTGCCATCAAGGTTAGCGGGTTGGGGAATGAGCAGTTCTTC
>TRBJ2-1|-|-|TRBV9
CASSSGGSYNEQFF
TGTGCCAGCAGCTCTGGAGGCTCCTACAATGAGCAGTTCTTC
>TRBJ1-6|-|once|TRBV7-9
CASSLVRGGGSPLHF
TGTGCCAGCAGCCTCGTTAGGGGGGGTGGTTCACCCCTCCACTTT
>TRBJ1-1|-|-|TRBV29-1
CSADSGSPEAFF
TGCAGCGCCGATTCGGGTTCCCCTGAAGCTTTCTTT
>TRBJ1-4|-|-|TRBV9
CASSGQDSNEKLFF
TGTGCCAGCAGCGGGCAGGACAGTAATGAAAAACTGTTTTTT
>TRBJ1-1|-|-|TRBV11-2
CASSVQALDPEAFF
TGTGCCAGCAGCGTACAGGCGCTAGACCCTGAAGCTTTCTTT